This is a list of T cell receptor beta chains from one sample in a study of neoadjuvant nivolumab and ipilimumab in lung cancer. Produced via immunoSEQ multiplex PCR; TCRdb's table is partial and in-frame only. The sample shows about 27,000 clones, 60% to 85% of them seen only once. The sequencing here drew on tumor tissue, taken after neoadjuvant nivolumab, alone or with ipilimumab, at or shortly before surgery. The receptors originated from an adult with non-small cell lung cancer. Each CDR3 is given with its conserved first and last residue. D genes are given only for firm matches. Size is stated for part of the rows, as once, few or many counts, or as a class when the clone is expanded.

>-|TRBD2|TRBJ2-5|TRBV18
TGTGCCAGCGCCCCTAGCGGGGGGATTAGAGAGACCCAGTACTTC
CASAPSGGIRETQYF
>-|TRBD1|TRBJ1-4|TRBV4-3
TGCGCCAGCAGCCAAGATTACAGGGGATTGACTAATGAAAAACTGTTTTTT
CASSQDYRGLTNEKLFF
>-|TRBD1|TRBJ1-5|TRBV19
TGTGCCAGTAAAGATAGGCCGGGGACAGGATCGCTGCCCCAGCATTTT
CASKDRPGTGSLPQHF
>-|-|TRBJ2-2|TRBV25-1
TGTGCCAGCAGTGAATACGGCAGGGACACCGGGGAGCTGTTTTTT
CASSEYGRDTGELFF
>few|TRBD1|TRBJ1-6|TRBV5-4
TGTGCCAGCAGCCCCGGACAGGGGGCCTCTACTTCACCCCTCCACTTT
CASSPGQGASTSPLHF
>few|-|TRBJ1-2|TRBV6-5
TGTGCCAGCAGTCCAGGGGCTGGCTACACCTTC
CASSPGAGYTF
>few|-|TRBJ1-1|TRBV5-1
TGCGCCAGCAGCTTGGCCCCTACCCCGACAGGCATGAACACTGAAGCTTTCTTT
CASSLAPTPTGMNTEAFF
>-|TRBD1|TRBJ2-7|TRBV10-3
TGTGCCATCAGCTTTGGACAGGGGAAGCAGTACTTC
CAISFGQGKQYF
>once|-|TRBJ1-3|TRBV10-3
TGTGCCATCAGTGAAGACGGGCACACCATATATTTT
CAISEDGHTIYF
>-|-|TRBJ1-5|TRBV7-9
TGTGCCAGCAGCAAAGGAAGTCAGCCCCAGCATTTT
CASSKGSQPQHF
>-|-|TRBJ2-1|TRBV11-3
TGTGCCAGCAGCTTAGCTAGAGTTCCCCATGAGCAGTTCTTC
CASSLARVPHEQFF
>-|-|TRBJ1-2|TRBV5-5
TGTGCCAGCAGCTTGGCGCCAGGGAGTAACTATGGCTACACCTTC
CASSLAPGSNYGYTF
>-|TRBD2|TRBJ2-3|TRBV30
TGTGCCTGGGATAGGACTAGCGGAGCCACAGATACGCAGTATTTT
CAWDRTSGATDTQYF
>-|-|TRBJ2-1|TRBV18
TGTGCCAGCTCACCAACGGGGGGCGTAAATGAGCAGTTCTTC
CASSPTGGVNEQFF
>-|-|TRBJ2-1|TRBV18
TGTGCCAGCTCACCCCGTATTGAGGGGGGGGTCTCCTACAATGAGCAGTTCTTC
CASSPRIEGGVSYNEQFF
>-|-|TRBJ2-2|TRBV11-3
TGTGCCAGCAGCCTAGTCAGGGGGAACACCGGGGAGCTGTTTTTT
CASSLVRGNTGELFF
>-|TRBD1|TRBJ1-2|TRBV25-1
TGTGCCAGCAGTGAGACAGGGAAGGGTCGGGGCTACACCTTC
CASSETGKGRGYTF
>medium-sized|-|TRBJ2-3|TRBV10-3
TGTGCCATCGGGGGTTTCGATACGCAGTATTTT
CAIGGFDTQYF
>-|-|TRBJ1-1|TRBV5-4
TGTGCCAGCAGCCCCCGGGACCTTAAAGCTGAAGCTTTCTTT
CASSPRDLKAEAFF
>-|-|TRBJ2-2|TRBV2
TGTGCCACGACAGGTCTGAACACCGGGGAGCTGTTTTTT
CATTGLNTGELFF
>-|-|TRBJ2-7|TRBV6-1
TGTGCCAGCAGTGAAGGGCTTTGGGGGCGTGAGCAGTACTTC
CASSEGLWGREQYF
>-|-|TRBJ2-7|TRBV6-6
TGTGCCAGCAGCCAGGGGGGATCCTACGAGCAGTACTTC
CASSQGGSYEQYF
>-|TRBD2|TRBJ2-7|TRBV7-2
TGTGCCAGCAGCTTATTAGCGGGGGGCTACGAGCAGTACTTC
CASSLLAGGYEQYF
>few|TRBD1|TRBJ2-7|TRBV10-2
TGCGCCAGCAGGACAGGGACACCACCCTACGAGCAGTACTTC
CASRTGTPPYEQYF
>-|TRBD2|TRBJ2-1|TRBV7-2
TGTGCCAGCAGCTTACATAGCGGGGGGGCCTCCTACAATGAGCAGTTCTTC
CASSLHSGGASYNEQFF
>-|-|TRBJ1-6|TRBV7-3
TGTGCCAGCAGCTTAACGGTTAGAAATTCACCCCTCCACTTT
CASSLTVRNSPLHF
>-|-|TRBJ1-1|TRBV5-1
TGCGCCAGCAGCTTAACCGGGGGTATGAACACTGAAGCTTTCTTT
CASSLTGGMNTEAFF
>-|-|TRBJ1-5|TRBV30
TGTGCCTGGAGTAGGACAGAAGATCAGCCCCAGCATTTT
CAWSRTEDQPQHF
>-|-|TRBJ1-6|TRBV4-2
TGTGCCAGCAGCCAAGATTCAGGGCTAAATAATTCACCCCTCCACTTT
CASSQDSGLNNSPLHF
>-|-|TRBJ1-1|TRBV11-2
TGTGCCAGCAGCTTGTCAGGGGCTGCCACTGAAGCTTTCTTT
CASSLSGAATEAFF
>once|TRBD1|TRBJ2-7|TRBV4-1
TGCGCCAGCAGCCAAGATCCGGCAGGGGGTTCCTACGAGCAGTACTTC
CASSQDPAGGSYEQYF
>-|TRBD1|TRBJ1-1|TRBV18
TGTGCCAGCTCACCACAGACAGGGAGGAACACTGAAGCTTTCTTT
CASSPQTGRNTEAFF
>-|-|TRBJ2-7|TRBV5-5
TGTGCCAGCAGCTTGAGCAACTCCTACGAGCAGTACTTC
CASSLSNSYEQYF
>-|-|TRBJ2-3|TRBV9
TGTGCCAGCAGCGTAAGAGTCACCCCCTCCAGGGGTGAAGGGACAGATACGCAGTATTTT
CASSVRVTPSRGEGTDTQYF
>-|-|TRBJ2-5|TRBV10-3
TGTGCCATCGCCCCGGGATCCCAAGAGACCCAGTACTTC
CAIAPGSQETQYF
>-|-|TRBJ1-6|TRBV5-6
TGTGCCAGCAGCTTTAGGGGGGTCGGGGGTTCACCCCTCCACTTT
CASSFRGVGGSPLHF